What follows are 7 T cell receptor beta chains derived from one specimen sequenced in a study of T cells after yellow fever vaccination. In TCRdb, the 5' RACE reads were re-called with MiXCR into one record per CDR3 protein. The data contain a few hundred thousand distinct CDR3 sequences, 4.1% of them singletons. The source material was PBMCs, sampled 5 days after the yellow fever booster vaccination. The origin of the receptors is a man aged 18 to 30 who received the YFV17D yellow fever vaccine.

This chain connects TRBV30 to TRBJ1-1, with D unresolved. Per the germline V gene, CDR1 is GTSNPN and CDR2 is SVGIG (reference sequence). The CDR3 sequence is 12 residues long. V was pared by 2 bases and J by 3 bases, with 7 bases between. CDR3 DNA sequence: TGTGCCTGGAGTCGGCCCTACACTGAAGCTTTCTTT. Translating gives CAWSRPYTEAFF. The full variable domain, in which reference TRBV30 and TRBJ1-1 provide the parts outside the CDR3, is SQTIHQWPATLVQPVGSPLSLECTVEGTSNPNLYWYRQAAGRGLQLLFYSVGIGQISSEVPQNLSASRPQDRQFILSSKKLLLSDSGFYLCAWSRPYTEAFFGQGTRLTVV.

This CDR3 reads CASTQGGGQFF. CDR3 in DNA: TGTGCCAGCACCCAGGGGGGCGGGCAGTTCTTC. The gene calls are TRBV7-2 and TRBJ2-1; tentatively, D is TRBD1 (7 bases). Germline CDR1 and CDR2: SGHTA and FQGNSA. The CDR3 has 11 residues. The germline V and J ends were trimmed by 7 bases and 12 bases, with 13 bases remaining between them.

The chain links TRBV5-6 to TRBJ2-5, with D unclear. Germline V gives CDR1 SGHDT, CDR2 YYEEEE. V gave up 6 bases and J gave up 0 bases, with 9 bases separating them. The CDR3 runs 13 residues. CDR3 protein: CASTTDNQETQYF. CDR3 coding DNA: TGTGCCAGCACCACCGACAACCAAGAGACCCAGTACTTC.

This clonotype appeared a few times. V is TRBV27 and J is TRBJ1-4, with TRBD1 as a possible D gene (5 bases). CDR1 and CDR2 (germline): MNHEY, SMNVEV (reference sequence). The CDR3 has 14 residues. V lost 5 bases and J 3 bases, leaving 10 bases between the germline ends. The CDR3: CASSGGASNEKLFF. The CDR3, as DNA: TGTGCCAGCAGTGGAGGGGCGTCTAATGAAAAACTGTTTTTT.

The chain combines TRBV7-9 with TRBJ2-7; 9 nucleotides align to TRBD1. The germline V gene has CDR1 SEHNR and CDR2 FQNEAQ (reference sequence). J lost 6 bases, V lost 3 bases, and 6 bases had no gene match. The CDR3 has 14 residues. The CDR3 nucleotides read TGTGCCAGCAGCTTCGGGGGACAGGGTTCCGAGCAGTACTTC. Protein: CASSFGGQGSEQYF.

This clonotype has ten or more counts. V gene TRBV7-9 combines with J gene TRBJ2-2; D is possibly TRBD1 (5 bases). Germline-derived CDR1 and CDR2 are SEHNR and FQNEAQ (reference sequence). Trimming took 2 bases from V and 0 from J, leaving 13 bases between them. The CDR3 runs 17 residues. The CDR3 DNA sequence: TGTGCCAGCAGCTTATTAGTGAGGACATCGAACACCGGGGAGCTGTTTTTT. Amino acids: CASSLLVRTSNTGELFF. Looking up the rest from reference TRBV7-9 and TRBJ2-2 gives the full variable domain: DTGVSQNPRHKITKRGQNVTFRCDPISEHNRLYWYRQTLGQGPEFLTYFQNEAQLEKSRLLSDRFSAERPKGSFSTLEIQRTEQGDSAMYLCASSLLVRTSNTGELFFGEGSRLTVL.

The V gene is TRBV6-2 or TRBV6-3, the J gene TRBJ2-1; D is unclear. Germline CDR1 and CDR2: MNHEY and SVGEGT. V lost 2 bases, J lost 0 bases, and 11 bases lay in between. The CDR3 extends over 16 amino acids. CDR3 loop: CASSYVELGSYNEQFF. The DNA for the CDR3 is TGTGCCAGCAGTTACGTAGAGCTGGGCTCCTACAATGAGCAGTTCTTC.